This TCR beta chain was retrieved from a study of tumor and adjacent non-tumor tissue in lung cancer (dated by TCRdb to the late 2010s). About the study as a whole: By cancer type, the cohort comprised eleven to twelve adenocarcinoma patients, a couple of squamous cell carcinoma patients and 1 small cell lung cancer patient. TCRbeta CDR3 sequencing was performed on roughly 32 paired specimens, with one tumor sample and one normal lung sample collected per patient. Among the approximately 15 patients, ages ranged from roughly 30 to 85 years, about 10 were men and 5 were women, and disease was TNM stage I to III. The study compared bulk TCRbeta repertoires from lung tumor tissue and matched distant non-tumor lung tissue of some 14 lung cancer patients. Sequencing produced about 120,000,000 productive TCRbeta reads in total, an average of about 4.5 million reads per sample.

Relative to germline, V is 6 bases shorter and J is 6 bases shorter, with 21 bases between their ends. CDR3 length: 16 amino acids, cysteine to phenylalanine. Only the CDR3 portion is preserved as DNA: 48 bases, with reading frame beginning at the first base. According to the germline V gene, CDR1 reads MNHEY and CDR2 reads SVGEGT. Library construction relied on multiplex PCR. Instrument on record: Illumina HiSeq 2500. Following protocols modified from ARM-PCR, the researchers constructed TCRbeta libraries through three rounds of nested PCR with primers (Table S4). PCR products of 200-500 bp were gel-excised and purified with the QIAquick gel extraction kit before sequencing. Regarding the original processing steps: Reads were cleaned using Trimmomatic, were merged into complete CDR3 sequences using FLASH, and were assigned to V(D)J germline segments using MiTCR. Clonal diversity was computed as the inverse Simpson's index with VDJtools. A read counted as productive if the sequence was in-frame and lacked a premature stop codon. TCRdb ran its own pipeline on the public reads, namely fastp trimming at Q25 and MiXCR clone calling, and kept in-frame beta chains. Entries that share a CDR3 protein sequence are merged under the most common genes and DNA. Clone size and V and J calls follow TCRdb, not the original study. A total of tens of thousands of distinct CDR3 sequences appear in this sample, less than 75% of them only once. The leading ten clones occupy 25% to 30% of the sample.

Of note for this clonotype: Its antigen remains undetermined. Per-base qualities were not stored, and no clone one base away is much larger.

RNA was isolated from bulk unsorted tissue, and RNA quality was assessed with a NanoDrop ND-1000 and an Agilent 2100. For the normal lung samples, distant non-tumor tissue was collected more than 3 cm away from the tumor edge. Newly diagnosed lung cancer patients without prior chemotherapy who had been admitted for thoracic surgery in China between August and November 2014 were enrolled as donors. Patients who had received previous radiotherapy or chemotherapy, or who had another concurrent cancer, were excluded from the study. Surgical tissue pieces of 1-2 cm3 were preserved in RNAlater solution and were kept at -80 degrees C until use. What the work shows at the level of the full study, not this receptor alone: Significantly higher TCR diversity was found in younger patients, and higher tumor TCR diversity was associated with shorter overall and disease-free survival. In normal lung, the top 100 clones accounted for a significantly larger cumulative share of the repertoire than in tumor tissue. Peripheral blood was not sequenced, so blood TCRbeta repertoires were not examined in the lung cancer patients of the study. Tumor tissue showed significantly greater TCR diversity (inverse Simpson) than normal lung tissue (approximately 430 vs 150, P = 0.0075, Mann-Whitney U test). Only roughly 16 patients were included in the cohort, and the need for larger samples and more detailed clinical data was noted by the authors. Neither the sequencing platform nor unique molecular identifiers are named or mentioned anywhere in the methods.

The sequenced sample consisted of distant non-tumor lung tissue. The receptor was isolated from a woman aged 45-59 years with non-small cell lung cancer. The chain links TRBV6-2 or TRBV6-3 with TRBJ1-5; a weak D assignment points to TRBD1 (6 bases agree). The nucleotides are TGTGCCAGCAGCCACACCCAAGGGGGGTGCACTCAGCCCCAGCATTTT. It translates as CASSHTQGGCTQPQHF.